The T cell receptor (beta chain) under discussion was sequenced for a study of T cell repertoires in cytomegalovirus infection. On the study more broadly: Newly reported HLA-C-restricted and thoroughly characterized HLA-B-restricted CMV epitopes were employed. CMV infection and matching HLA type were both indicated by public TCR beta signatures.

A note on this clonotype: Antigen: not known.

Via MiXCR, TCRdb re-called the reads, giving one row per CDR3 protein. Seen here are roughly 800,000 distinct CDR3 sequences, just under 30% observed once, and the top ten hold 13%. The J segment lost 1 base and the V segment lost 4 bases, leaving 2 bases of the junction unmatched. CDR1 is MNHEY and CDR2 is SMNVEV in the germline V gene (reference sequence). This CDR3 region has 15 residues. General observations from the study: It was HLA-C-restricted CMV-specific TCR beta clonotypes that dominated the response ex vivo.

This sample comprised cultured CD8+ T cells from PBMCs, obtained from culture after CMV antigen stimulation. The V and J genes are TRBV27 and TRBJ2-2; 8 bases agree with TRBD1. The TCR sequence derives from a human donor in good health (CMV status not recorded). Some clones in this sample may be carry-over from other donors' samples. The CDR3 region is CASSYGTGNTGELFF. Here the CDR3 DNA reads TGTGCCAGCAGTTATGGGACAGGGAACACCGGGGAGCTGTTTTTT.